This T cell receptor (beta chain) was sequenced for a study of siplizumab effects on memory and regulatory T cells. With regard to this clone: The antigen remains undetermined.

Some 93,000 TCR templates per sample were sequenced. Sequencing used immunoSEQ multiplex PCR; TCRdb keeps in-frame clones, though not all of them. The sample shows some 100,000 clones, approximately 92% of them seen only once. Study-level points and caveats: Both greater diversity than memory cells and a major contribution to the alloresponse seemed to characterize naive T cells.

The CDR3 spans 13 residues. The V end was cut by 7 bases, the J end by 4 bases, with 13 bases between. Looked up from germline, CDR1 is SNHLY and CDR2 is FYNNEI. The sample was non-Treg CD4+ T cells sorted from blood. This TCR derives from a human donor in good health. The chain carries TRBV2 and TRBJ1-1, with a tentative D call TRBD1 (6 bases). CDR3 in DNA: TGTGCCAGCAAGAAGGAGGGGGGCACTGAAGCTTTCTTT. Translating gives CASKKEGGTEAFF.